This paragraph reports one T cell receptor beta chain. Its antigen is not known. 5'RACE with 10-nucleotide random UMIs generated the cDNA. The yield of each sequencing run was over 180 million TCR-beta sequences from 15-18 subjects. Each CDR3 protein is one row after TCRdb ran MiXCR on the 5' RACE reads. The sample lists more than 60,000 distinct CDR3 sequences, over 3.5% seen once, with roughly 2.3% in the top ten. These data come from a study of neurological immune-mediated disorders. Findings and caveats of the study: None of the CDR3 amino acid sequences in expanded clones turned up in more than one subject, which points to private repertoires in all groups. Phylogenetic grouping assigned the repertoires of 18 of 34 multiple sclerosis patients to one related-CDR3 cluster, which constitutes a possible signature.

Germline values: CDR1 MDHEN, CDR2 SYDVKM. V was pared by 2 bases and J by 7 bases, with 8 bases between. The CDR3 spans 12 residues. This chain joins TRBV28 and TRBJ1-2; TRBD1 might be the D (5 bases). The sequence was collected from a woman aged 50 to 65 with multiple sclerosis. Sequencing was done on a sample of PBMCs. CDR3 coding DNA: TGTGCCAGCAGTTTACGGGGGTCTGGCTACACCTTC. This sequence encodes CASSLRGSGYTF.